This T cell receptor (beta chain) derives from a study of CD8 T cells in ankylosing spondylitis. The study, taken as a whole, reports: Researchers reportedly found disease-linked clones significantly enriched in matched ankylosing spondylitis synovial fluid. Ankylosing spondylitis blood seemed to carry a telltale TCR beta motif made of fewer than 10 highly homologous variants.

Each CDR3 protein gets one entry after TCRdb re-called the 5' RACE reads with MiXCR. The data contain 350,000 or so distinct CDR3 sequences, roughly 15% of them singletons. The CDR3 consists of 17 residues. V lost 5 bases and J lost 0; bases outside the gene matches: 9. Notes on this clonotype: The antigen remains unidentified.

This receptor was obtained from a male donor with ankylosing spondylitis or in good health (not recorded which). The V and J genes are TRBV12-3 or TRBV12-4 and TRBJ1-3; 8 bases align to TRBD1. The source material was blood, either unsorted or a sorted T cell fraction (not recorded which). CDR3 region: CASSPSRDRNSGNTIYF. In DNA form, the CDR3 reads TGTGCCAGCAGTCCCTCCCGGGACAGGAACTCTGGAAACACCATATATTTT.